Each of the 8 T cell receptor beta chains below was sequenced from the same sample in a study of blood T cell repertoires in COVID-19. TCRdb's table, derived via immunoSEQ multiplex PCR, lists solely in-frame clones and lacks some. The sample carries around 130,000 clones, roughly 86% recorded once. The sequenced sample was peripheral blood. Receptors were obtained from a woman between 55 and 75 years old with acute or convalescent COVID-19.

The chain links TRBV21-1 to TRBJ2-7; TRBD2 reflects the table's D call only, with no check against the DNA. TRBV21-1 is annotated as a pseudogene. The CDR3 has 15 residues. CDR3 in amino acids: CASSKTITGYYEQYF. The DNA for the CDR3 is TGTGCCAGCAGCAAAACCATAACGGGGTACTACGAGCAGTACTTC.

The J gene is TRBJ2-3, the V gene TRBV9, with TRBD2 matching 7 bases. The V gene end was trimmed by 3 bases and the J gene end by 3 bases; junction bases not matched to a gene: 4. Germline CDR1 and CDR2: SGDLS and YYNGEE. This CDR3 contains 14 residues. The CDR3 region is CASSGLAETDTQYF. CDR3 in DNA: TGTGCCAGCAGCGGACTAGCCGAAACAGATACGCAGTATTTT.

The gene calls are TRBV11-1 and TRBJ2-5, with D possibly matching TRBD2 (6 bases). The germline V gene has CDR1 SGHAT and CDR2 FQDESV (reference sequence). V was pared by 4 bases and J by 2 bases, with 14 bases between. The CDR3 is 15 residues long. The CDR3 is CASSWTGGGQETQYF. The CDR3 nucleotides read TGTGCCAGCAGCTGGACGGGTGGGGGGCAAGAGACCCAGTACTTC.

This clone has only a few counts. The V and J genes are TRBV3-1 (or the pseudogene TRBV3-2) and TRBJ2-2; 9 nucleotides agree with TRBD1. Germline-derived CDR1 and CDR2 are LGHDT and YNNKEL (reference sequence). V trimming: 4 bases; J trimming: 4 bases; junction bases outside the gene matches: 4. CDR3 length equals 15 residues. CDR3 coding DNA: TGTGCCAGCAGCCGAGGACAGGGGTTCACCGGGGAGCTGTTTTTT. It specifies CASSRGQGFTGELFF.

For the CDR3, the DNA is TGTGCCAGCAGTGACAGGGGAAGAACTAATGAAAAACTGTTTTTT. Encoded protein: CASSDRGRTNEKLFF. The V and J genes are TRBV2 and TRBJ1-4; perhaps TRBD1 as D (6 bases). CDR3 length: 15 amino acids. The V end lost 3 bases, the J end lost 1 base, and 9 bases lay between the germline ends. CDR1 SNHLY and CDR2 FYNNEI come from the germline V gene.

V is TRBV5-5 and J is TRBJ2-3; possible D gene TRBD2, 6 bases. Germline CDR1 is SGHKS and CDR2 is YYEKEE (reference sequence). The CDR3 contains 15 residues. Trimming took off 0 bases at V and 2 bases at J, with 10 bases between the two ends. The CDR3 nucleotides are TGTGCCAGCAGCTTGGTGCCGGGGGTCACAGATACGCAGTATTTT. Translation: CASSLVPGVTDTQYF.

In DNA, the CDR3 is TGTGCCAGCGCAGGAGGCGGGAGGGCCTACAATGAGCAGTTCTTC. This translates into CASAGGGRAYNEQFF. The chain uses TRBV9 and TRBJ2-1, with 9 bases matching TRBD2. V shed 7 bases and J 2 bases; nucleotides not matched to a gene: 7. CDR1 and CDR2 from the germline V gene are SGDLS and YYNGEE. This CDR3 has 15 residues.

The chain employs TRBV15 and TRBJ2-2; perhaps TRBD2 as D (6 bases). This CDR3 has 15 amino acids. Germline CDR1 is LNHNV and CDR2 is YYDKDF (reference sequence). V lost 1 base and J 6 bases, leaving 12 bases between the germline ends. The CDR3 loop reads CATSRGGEYPGELFF. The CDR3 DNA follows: TGTGCCACCAGCAGAGGGGGGGAATATCCCGGGGAGCTGTTTTTT.